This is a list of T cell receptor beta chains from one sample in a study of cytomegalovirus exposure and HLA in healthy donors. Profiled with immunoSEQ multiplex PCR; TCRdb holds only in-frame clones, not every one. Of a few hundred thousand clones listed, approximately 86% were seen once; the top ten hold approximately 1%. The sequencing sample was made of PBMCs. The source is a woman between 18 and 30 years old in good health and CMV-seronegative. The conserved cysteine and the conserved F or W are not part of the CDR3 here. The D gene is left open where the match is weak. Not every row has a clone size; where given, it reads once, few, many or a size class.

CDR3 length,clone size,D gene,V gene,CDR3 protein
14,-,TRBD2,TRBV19,ASSISTSGGAYEQY
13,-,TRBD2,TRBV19,ASSIGLAGSYEQY
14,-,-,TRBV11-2,ASSLMFGQQPYEQY
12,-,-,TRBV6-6,ASSYAEGGTEAF
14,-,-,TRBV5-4,ASSSQYRTPNYGYT
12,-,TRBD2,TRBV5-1,ASSSGLGQETQY
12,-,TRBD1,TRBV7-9,ASNKVGQGSEQY
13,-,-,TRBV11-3,ASSLGGLVRREQY
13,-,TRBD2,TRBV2,ASLKAGYGTGELF
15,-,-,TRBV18,ASSPTGGASYNSPLH
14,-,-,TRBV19,ASRPTVDYSNQPQH
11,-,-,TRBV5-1,ASSLDFSREQY
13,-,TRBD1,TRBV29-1,SVRRDRGSGNTIY
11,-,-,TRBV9,ASSAGGFHEQF
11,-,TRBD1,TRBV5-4,ASSLTGAYEQY
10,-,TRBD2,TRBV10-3,AITPSGYEQY
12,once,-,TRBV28,ASSHRGSYNEQF
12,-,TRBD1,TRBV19,ASIRQGMNTEAF
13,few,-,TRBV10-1,ASSSDSSGANVLT
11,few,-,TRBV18,ASSPAVSYEQY
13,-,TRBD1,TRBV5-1,ASSLGDRASGELF
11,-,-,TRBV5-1,ASSLRADYEQY